Below are 14 T cell receptor beta chains sequenced from a single sample in a study of T-cell reconstitution after alpha-beta-depleted transplantation in children. It was with unique molecular identifiers that the TCRbeta library was prepared. TCRdb used MiXCR to reprocess the PCR reads, holding one entry per CDR3 protein. Among about 500,000 distinct CDR3 sequences, less than 35% were seen once, and the ten largest hold 2% to 2.5%. The material was PBMCs from the stem cell graft donor, obtained from the stem cell graft. The receptors were gathered from a human donor who donated a stem cell graft to a child with aplastic anemia.

This clonotype has at least ten counts. The chain combines TRBV20-1 with TRBJ2-1; no reliable D call. Germline lookup yields CDR1 DFQATT and CDR2 SNEGSKA (reference sequence). The CDR3 totals 13 residues. Trimming left V 0 bases short and J 5 bases short, with 8 bases between. CDR3 amino acids: CSARDAGNNEQFF. The CDR3 nucleotides read TGCAGTGCTAGAGATGCAGGTAACAATGAGCAGTTCTTC.

The rearrangement uses TRBV6-5 and TRBJ2-7; 10 bases match TRBD1. From germline, CDR1 is MNHEY and CDR2 SVGAGI. This CDR3 has 15 amino acids. The junction had 6 bases not matched to a gene; V was cut back by 5 bases and J by 2 bases. CDR3 DNA: TGTGCCAGCAGTCACACGGGACAGGGGCCCTACGAGCAGTACTTC. Its protein product is CASSHTGQGPYEQYF.

This clonotype was observed a few times. The genes are TRBV5-6 and TRBJ1-1; no definite D call. Germline V CDR1 and CDR2: SGHDT, YYEEEE. Trimming took off 4 bases at V and 11 bases at J, with 21 bases between the two ends. CDR3 length: 14 amino acids. This CDR3 is CASSLRSFVPNAFF. CDR3 nucleotide sequence: TGTGCCAGCAGCCTCAGATCATTTGTCCCGAACGCTTTCTTT.

This clonotype was observed a few times. The chain links TRBV29-1 to TRBJ1-2, with TRBD1 matching over 7 bases. J lost 4 bases, V lost 6 bases, and 8 bases had no gene match. Per germline, CDR1 SQVTM and CDR2 ANQGSEA. The CDR3 consists of 13 residues. This chain's CDR3 is CSVRPGQSYGYTF. CDR3 sequence (DNA): TGCAGCGTACGGCCGGGACAGAGCTATGGCTACACCTTC.

This chain links TRBV7-2 with TRBJ2-1; a possible D gene is TRBD1 (5 bases). Trimming took off 6 bases at V and 2 bases at J, with 14 bases between the two ends. Germline V lookup: CDR1 SGHTA, CDR2 FQGNSA. The CDR3 sequence is 15 residues long. In nucleotides, the CDR3 is TGTGCCAGCAGTAAGAGACAGATCCCCTACAATGAGCAGTTCTTC. It codes for CASSKRQIPYNEQFF.

The V call is TRBV6-2 or TRBV6-3, the J call TRBJ2-2; D gene unclear. Trimming cost V 3 bases and J 3 bases, with 11 bases left between them. The CDR3 extends over 15 amino acids. Germline values: CDR1 MNHEY, CDR2 SVGEGT. CDR3 in amino acids: CASSYPGFDTGELFF. The CDR3 DNA is TGTGCCAGCAGTTATCCCGGGTTTGACACCGGGGAGCTGTTTTTT.

J is TRBJ2-7 and V is TRBV2; maybe TRBD2 (6 bases). The CDR3 contains 14 residues. Looked up from germline, CDR1 is SNHLY and CDR2 is FYNNEI. V lost 8 bases, J lost 5 bases, and 19 bases lay in between. The CDR3 nucleotides are TGTGCCAGCGGGCATGGGGGGTTTGGTGACGAGCAGTACTTC. Translation gives CASGHGGFGDEQYF.

This chain uses TRBV12-3 or TRBV12-4 with TRBJ2-1; D unclear. Trimming cost V 5 bases and J 6 bases, with 17 bases left between them. The CDR3 loop spans 15 amino acids. CDR3 nucleotide sequence: TGTGCCAGCAGTCCCTCTTTGGGTTCGGCCAATGAGCAGTTCTTC. This translates into CASSPSLGSANEQFF.

This chain joins TRBV12-3 or TRBV12-4 and TRBJ2-1; D call uncertain. The CDR3 covers 11 residues. The V and J ends lost 2 bases and 15 bases respectively, with 11 bases between them. CDR3: CASSLSTDLFF. The CDR3 coding sequence is TGTGCCAGCAGTTTATCGACGGATCTGTTCTTC.

This chain joins TRBV5-4 and TRBJ2-3, with D maybe TRBD1 (5 bases). The germline V and J ends were trimmed by 2 bases and 2 bases, with 15 bases remaining between them. CDR3 length: 16 amino acids. Germline V gene sequence: CDR1 SGHNT, CDR2 YYREEE (reference sequence). CDR3 protein: CASSFFQGALTDTQYF. The CDR3 region has the DNA TGTGCCAGCAGCTTCTTTCAGGGTGCGCTCACAGATACGCAGTATTTT.

This clonotype showed up just a few times. The rearrangement links TRBV20-1 to TRBJ1-5; D is unresolved. The germline V gene encodes CDR1 DFQATT and CDR2 SNEGSKA (reference sequence). Trimming left V 6 bases short and J 7 bases short, with 16 bases between. CDR3 length equals 13 residues. The CDR3 here is CSATRLTTQPQHF. In nucleotides, the CDR3 is TGCAGTGCGACACGGTTAACGACCCAGCCCCAGCATTTT.

V and J are TRBV6-5 and TRBJ2-4; D call uncertain. The germline V gene encodes CDR1 MNHEY and CDR2 SVGAGI. The CDR3 sequence is 16 residues long. The V and J ends lost 0 bases and 0 bases respectively, with 9 bases between them. The CDR3 spells CASSYSPGLAKNIQYF. In DNA, the CDR3 is TGTGCCAGCAGTTACTCGCCAGGCCTAGCCAAAAACATTCAGTACTTC.

This chain uses TRBV6-5 with TRBJ2-1, with 8 nucleotides matching TRBD2. Trimming removed 2 bases from V and 7 bases from J; junction bases left unmatched: 7. CDR3 length equals 15 residues. Germline values: CDR1 MNHEY, CDR2 SVGAGI. For the CDR3, the DNA is TGTGCCAGCAGTTACCGAAAGGGACTAGTTAATGAGCAGTTCTTC. This translates into CASSYRKGLVNEQFF.

The rearrangement joins TRBV5-1 to TRBJ2-1; either TRBD1 or TRBD2 may fit D (5 bases each). The CDR3 runs to 17 residues. Trimming took 0 bases from V and 0 from J, leaving 13 bases between them. The V gene's germline CDR1 is SGHRS and CDR2 YFSETQ. As DNA, the CDR3 is TGCGCCAGCAGCTTGGGGGGGACCTTGAGCTCCTACAATGAGCAGTTCTTC. It is translated as CASSLGGTLSSYNEQFF. Drawing the rest from reference TRBV5-1 and TRBJ2-1, the complete variable domain is KAGVTQTPRYLIKTRGQQVTLSCSPISGHRSVSWYQQTPGQGLQFLFEYFSETQRNKGNFPGRFSGRQFSNSRSEMNVSTLELGDSALYLCASSLGGTLSSYNEQFFGPGTRLTVL.